This TCR beta chain came from a study of radiotherapy plus CTLA-4 blockade in lung cancer. The table came from immunoSEQ multiplex PCR; TCRdb's copy has only in-frame clones and leaves some out. The sample consists of fewer than 70,000 clones, 70% to 85% of them appearing once. V shed 4 bases and J 1 base; nucleotides not matched to a gene: 6. Germline CDR1 reads MNHEY; CDR2 reads SMNVEV (reference sequence). CDR3 length: 17 residues. Those with chemo-refractory metastatic non-small-cell lung cancer were treated with focal radiation combined with CTLA-4 blockade using ipilimumab. The chain joins TRBV27 to TRBJ2-3, with TRBD2 matching 12 bases. The material sequenced was peripheral blood, taken from a patient treated with radiotherapy plus ipilimumab. The clonotype originates from a human donor with non-small cell lung cancer who had a complete response to radiotherapy plus ipilimumab. CDR3 sequence (DNA): TGTGCCAGCAGTTCTAGCGGGGGGGGCCCCCGCACAGATACGCAGTATTTT. Amino acid sequence: CASSSSGGGPRTDTQYF.